This entry lists 13 T cell receptor beta chains sequenced from one sample in a study of blood T cell repertoires in COVID-19. Here immunoSEQ multiplex PCR was the method, and the copy in TCRdb shows in-frame clones only, minus some. The sample contains 110,000 to 150,000 clones, 85% of which appear only once. Sequenced: PBMCs or T cells enriched from blood (not recorded which). These receptors were taken from a woman aged 40 to 49 who had recovered from COVID-19.

The chain carries TRBV28 and TRBJ2-7, with 10 bases fitting TRBD1. The J segment lost 3 bases and the V segment lost 3 bases, leaving 2 bases of the junction unmatched. Germline V gene lookup returns CDR1 MDHEN and CDR2 SYDVKM. The CDR3 consists of 14 residues. The CDR3 loop is CASSFGTGDYEQYF. CDR3 coding DNA: TGTGCCAGCAGTTTTGGGACAGGGGACTACGAGCAGTACTTC.

This chain uses TRBV28 with TRBJ1-4; D is uncertain. Germline assignment: CDR1 MDHEN and CDR2 SYDVKM. Trimming pared 3 bases from V and 7 bases from J, leaving 15 bases between. CDR3 length equals 15 residues. CDR3 amino acids: CASSLMVEIVEKLFF. The CDR3 bases are TGTGCCAGCAGTTTGATGGTCGAGATCGTTGAAAAACTGTTTTTT.

This chain connects TRBV2 to TRBJ1-6; D gene ambiguous. CDR1 and CDR2 (germline): SNHLY, FYNNEI. V was clipped by 9 bases and J by 2 bases, with 11 bases between them. The CDR3 runs 14 residues. Written as DNA, the CDR3 is TGTGCCAGTGGGGAGGGCACCTATAATTCACCCCTCCACTTT. Amino acids: CASGEGTYNSPLHF.

The CDR3 reads CAISDRQTGAGELFF. The CDR3 region has the DNA TGTGCCATCAGTGACCGACAGACAGGGGCCGGGGAGCTGTTTTTT. This chain links TRBV10-3 with TRBJ2-2; 8 bases fit TRBD1. The CDR3 runs 15 residues. The V segment lost 3 bases and the J segment 6 bases; nucleotides outside the gene matches: 6. The germline CDR1 and CDR2 sequences are ENHRY and SYGVKD.

The chain recombines TRBV29-1 with TRBJ2-1; 7 nucleotides line up with TRBD2. The CDR3 consists of 16 residues. V was clipped by 6 bases and J by 2 bases; unmatched bases: 13. Germline V lookup: CDR1 SQVTM, CDR2 ANQGSEA. CDR3 nucleotide sequence: TGCAGCGTCCAAGCTCTCAGCGGGAAACCCTACAATGAGCAGTTCTTC. Translation: CSVQALSGKPYNEQFF.

The chain is built from TRBV3-1 (or the pseudogene TRBV3-2) and TRBJ2-1, with 10 bases fitting TRBD2. Germline V gene sequence: CDR1 LGHDT, CDR2 YNNKEL (reference sequence). Unmatched junction bases numbered 9, after V lost 4 bases and J lost 9 bases. The length of the CDR3 is 15 residues. This CDR3 reads CASSPQREGHGEQFF. The CDR3 coding sequence is TGTGCCAGCAGCCCACAGCGGGAGGGCCATGGTGAGCAGTTCTTC.

The rearrangement links TRBV2 to TRBJ2-7; the match to TRBD1 covers 7 bases. CDR1 and CDR2 from the germline V gene are SNHLY and FYNNEI. The V segment lost 4 bases and the J segment 4 bases; nucleotides outside the gene matches: 10. This CDR3 has 15 residues. In DNA, the CDR3 is TGTGCCAGCAGTGTTAACAGGGGTCTCTCTTACGAGCAGTACTTC. Translated, it gives CASSVNRGLSYEQYF.

The chain recombines TRBV12-3 or TRBV12-4 with TRBJ1-1; D not resolved. The CDR3 sequence is 11 residues long. Between the trimmed V and J ends, which lost 3 bases and 9 bases, there was a span of 8 bases. CDR3 nucleotides: TGTGCCAGCAGTTTCGAGAGGAAAGCTTTCTTT. Amino acid sequence: CASSFERKAFF.

The rearrangement links TRBV3-1 (or the pseudogene TRBV3-2) to TRBJ1-6, with TRBD1 matching over 7 bases. CDR3 length equals 14 residues. Per the germline V gene, CDR1 is LGHDT and CDR2 is YNNKEL (reference sequence). After removal of 5 bases from V and 7 bases from J, the junction contained 5 bases not matched to a gene. The CDR3 nucleotides read TGTGCCAGCAGCTCACAGGGGCTGAATTCACCCCTCCACTTT. Its translation: CASSSQGLNSPLHF.

The V call is TRBV15, the J call TRBJ1-2, with a weak D call TRBD1 (6 bases). Looked up from germline, CDR1 is LNHNV and CDR2 is YYDKDF (reference sequence). This CDR3 is 15 amino acids long. V was trimmed by 5 bases and J by 4 bases, leaving 17 bases between them. Written as DNA, the CDR3 is TGTGCCACCAGCCCTACCAATACAGGGTCCTATGGCTACACCTTC. Protein product: CATSPTNTGSYGYTF. Combining the CDR3 with reference TRBV15 and TRBJ1-2 gives the whole variable domain DAMVIQNPRYQVTQFGKPVTLSCSQTLNHNVMYWYQQKSSQAPKLLFHYYDKDFNNEADTPDNFQSRRPNTSFCFLDIRSPGLGDTAMYLCATSPTNTGSYGYTFGSGTRLTVV.

J is TRBJ1-2 and V is TRBV10-3, with D possibly TRBD1 on 5 matching bases. V was shortened by 6 bases and J by 0 bases, with 14 bases between the two germline ends. Germline assignment: CDR1 ENHRY and CDR2 SYGVKD. The CDR3 consists of 15 residues. The CDR3, as DNA: TGTGCCATCAGGGGGGGGTTCGGAGCTAACTATGGCTACACCTTC. Amino acid sequence: CAIRGGFGANYGYTF.

The table lists this clone with a count of one. This chain links TRBV4-1 with TRBJ2-1, with TRBD2 identical over 9 bases. Germline-derived CDR1 and CDR2 are MGHRA and YSYEKL. The CDR3 contains 14 residues. V lost 3 bases, J lost 10 bases, and 7 bases stayed unmatched. DNA for the CDR3: TGCGCCAGCAGCCAGGGGGGACTAGCTGGCGAGCAGTTCTTC. Its translation is CASSQGGLAGEQFF.

CDR3 sequence (DNA): TGTGCCTTGACAGAGAACACTGAAGCTTTCTTT. Translation: CALTENTEAFF. The rearrangement joins TRBV30 to TRBJ1-1; D perhaps matches TRBD1 (5 bases). Germline lookup yields CDR1 GTSNPN and CDR2 SVGIG (reference sequence). The V gene lost 7 bases and the J gene lost 1 base, with 7 bases spanning the gap. The CDR3 has 11 amino acids.